Included here is one TCR beta chain sequence, with context. The clone's antigen remains unknown. The record has no base qualities; no much larger clone is one base away. The V end gives up 3 bases and the J end 7 bases, leaving 6 bases in the junction not matched to a gene. CDR1 LGHNA and CDR2 YSLEER are derived from the germline V gene. The CDR3 starts with the cysteine, ends with the phenylalanine, and has 14 residues. CDR3 DNA only is kept here, 42 bases in frame from base 1. Sequencing used an Illumina NovaSeq 6000. TCRalpha and TCRbeta cDNA libraries were constructed by 5'RACE with constant-segment primers, with sample barcodes and unique molecular identifiers being introduced. Trizol reagent was used to extract RNA from every sample. The libraries were amplified in two PCR steps, and the second step added a second sample barcode and Illumina TruSeq adapters. The libraries were sequenced on an Illumina NovaSeq using 2 x 150 bp paired-end reads. Per the authors' processing: The reads were demultiplexed and collapsed into UMI-guided consensus sequences using migec v1.2.7. With mixcr v2.1.11, UMI consensuses were aligned to TRA and TRB V and J templates and assembled into clonotypes. A clonotype was counted as expanded or contracted only if both edgeR and NoisET called the change significant, with noise models trained on biological replicates. edgeR calls used a false discovery rate-adjusted p below 0.01 and a log2 fold-change threshold of 1. As an exploratory analysis of dynamics, max-normalized trajectories of the 1000 most abundant clonotypes were examined by PCA with hierarchical clustering. Each responding clone was given a CD4 or CD8 phenotype based on the CD4+ and CD8+ repertoires, which had been sequenced separately. In TCRdb, the public reads were trimmed at Q25 with fastp and aligned with MiXCR, with productive beta chains retained. Identical CDR3 protein sequences are pooled into one entry, listed with their most common genes and DNA. TCRdb, not the authors, supplied the V and J calls. For this sample there are about 200,000 distinct CDR3 sequences; over 9% appear just once. The ten most abundant clones make up 3% to 4.5% of the sample.

These data come from a study of T-cell memory formation after mild COVID-19 (dated by TCRdb to the early 2020s). At the level of the whole study: TCR sequence clusters from the two donors were largely donor specific. T-cell clones expanding and contracting after mild COVID-19 in a couple of donors were tracked by longitudinal TCRalpha and TCRbeta repertoire sequencing. Two young, previously healthy adult volunteers made up the cohort, one male and one female.

On the study overall, not on this receptor specifically: Contracting CD4+ clones were located mainly in the CM and EM memory subsets, whereas CD8+ clones were found to be enriched in EMRA. SARS-CoV-2 specificity of the second-wave clones peaking on day 37 was not confirmed. The study included only a couple of mild cases, and larger cohorts that include severe cases with pre-infection samples were judged to be necessary. From day 15 to 85, contracting clones showed balanced CD4/CD8 phenotypes, whereas a second wave of clones that expanded from day 15 to 37 leaned towards CD4+. Some responding clones were detected in pre-infection memory, which suggested that pre-existing cross-reactive memory T cells had joined the SARS-CoV-2 response.

Ficoll-Paque density gradient centrifugation was used to isolate PBMCs. The receptor chain draws on TRBV4-3 and TRBJ1-5; a stretch of 7 junction bases matches TRBD1. The TCR sequence derives from a man between 18 and 29 years old who had mild COVID-19 (a few samples of this study predate the infection). The sample titles of this study are shuffled in the database, so cell type and time point are left out; the donor was told from shared clones. Sample: PBMCs or a T cell subset sorted from them (not recorded which). At the DNA level, the sequence is TGCGCCAGCAGCCAGGATACAGGGGAGCAGCCCCAGCATTTT. This yields the protein CASSQDTGEQPQHF.